Shown below are 8 T cell receptor beta chains from a single sample sequenced in a study of shared clonotypes between healthy human individuals. Only in-frame clones appear in the TCRdb table, and some are missing; sequencing was by immunoSEQ multiplex PCR. The top ten hold 0.37% of the sample, which has about 2.3 million clones, 85% to 95% seen once. Material for sequencing was naive CD4+ T cells from PBMCs. As for subset: CD45RA+ positively selected. The source is a man aged 18 to 30 in good health. Some clones in this sample may be carry-over from other donors' samples.

The chain uses TRBV7-9 and TRBJ1-1; TRBD1 matches at 9 bases. The CDR3 loop spans 14 amino acids. Germline-derived CDR1 and CDR2 are SEHNR and FQNEAQ (reference sequence). The V gene end was trimmed by 5 bases and the J gene end by 4 bases; junction bases not matched to a gene: 5. The CDR3 nucleotides are TGTGCCAGCAGCCGCCTGGACAGGGGCACTGAAGCTTTCTTT. Translated: CASSRLDRGTEAFF.

This clone appeared a few times. Other DNA sequences in this specimen translate into the identical CDR3. The chain's CDR3 is CASRSTDTQYF. As DNA, the CDR3 is TGTGCCAGCAGAAGCACAGATACGCAGTATTTT. This chain uses TRBV28 with TRBJ2-3; D ambiguous. Trimming stripped 6 bases from V and 0 bases from J, with 1 base between. The CDR3 consists of 11 residues. Germline CDR1 MDHEN, CDR2 SYDVKM.

The chain combines TRBV5-4 with TRBJ1-1, with TRBD1 as a possible D gene (6 bases). The CDR3 is 14 amino acids. Trimming shortened V by 0 bases and J by 4 bases, and 10 bases separated the two germline ends. Germline values: CDR1 SGHNT, CDR2 YYREEE (reference sequence). DNA of the CDR3: TGTGCCAGCAGCTTGGGAGGGGGAGGCACTGAAGCTTTCTTT. Its protein is CASSLGGGGTEAFF.

The chain combines TRBV4-1 with TRBJ1-2, with D unclear. V lost 1 base and J 2 bases, leaving 8 bases between the germline ends. There are 14 residues in the CDR3. The germline V gene has CDR1 MGHRA and CDR2 YSYEKL. In DNA form, the CDR3 reads TGCGCCAGCAGCCAAGGAGGGCTCAACTATGGCTACACCTTC. Translation gives CASSQGGLNYGYTF.

With respect to this clone: Given a much more abundant clone one base away, this may be a read error. The same CDR3 can be traced to other DNA sequences in this sample. The rearrangement uses TRBV11-1 and TRBJ1-1; D is unresolved. This CDR3 comprises 13 residues. The V gene's germline CDR1 is SGHAT and CDR2 FQDESV (reference sequence). Trimming removed 1 base from V and 1 base from J, with 4 bases in between. CDR3 DNA: TGTGCCAGCAGCTTAGGCAGGAACACTGAAGCTTTCTTT. Protein product: CASSLGRNTEAFF.

This clone was detected a few times. This chain links TRBV6-5 with TRBJ1-2, with D perhaps matching TRBD1 (5 bases). The CDR3 is made up of 14 amino acids. Trimming stripped 5 bases from V and 6 bases from J, with 16 bases between. Germline CDR1 is MNHEY and CDR2 is SVGAGI. The DNA of the CDR3 is TGTGCCAGCAGTCGGATAAGGCAGGGAGATGGCTACACCTTC. As protein: CASSRIRQGDGYTF.

Points on this clone: The same CDR3 is also encoded by other DNA sequences in this sample. V gene TRBV5-1 combines with J gene TRBJ1-5; a possible D gene is TRBD1 (6 bases). The V gene lost 0 bases and the J gene lost 7 bases, with 11 bases spanning the gap. CDR1 SGHRS and CDR2 YFSETQ come from the germline V gene. The CDR3 consists of 14 residues. The CDR3 DNA reads as TGCGCCAGCAGCTTGGAACTAGGGGGGCAGCCCCAGCATTTT. It translates to CASSLELGGQPQHF. The full variable domain, in which reference TRBV5-1 and TRBJ1-5 provide the parts outside the CDR3, is KAGVTQTPRYLIKTRGQQVTLSCSPISGHRSVSWYQQTPGQGLQFLFEYFSETQRNKGNFPGRFSGRQFSNSRSEMNVSTLELGDSALYLCASSLELGGQPQHFGDGTRLSIL.

About this clone: This sample includes further DNA sequences coding for the same CDR3. The J gene is TRBJ2-5, the V gene TRBV5-1; 7 bases line up with TRBD2. This CDR3 contains 13 residues. Germline loops: CDR1 SGHRS, CDR2 YFSETQ. Trimming cost V 0 bases and J 5 bases; bases outside gene matches: 1. The CDR3 loop reads CASSLGGGETQYF. Written as DNA, the CDR3 is TGCGCCAGCAGCTTGGGGGGAGGGGAGACCCAGTACTTC.